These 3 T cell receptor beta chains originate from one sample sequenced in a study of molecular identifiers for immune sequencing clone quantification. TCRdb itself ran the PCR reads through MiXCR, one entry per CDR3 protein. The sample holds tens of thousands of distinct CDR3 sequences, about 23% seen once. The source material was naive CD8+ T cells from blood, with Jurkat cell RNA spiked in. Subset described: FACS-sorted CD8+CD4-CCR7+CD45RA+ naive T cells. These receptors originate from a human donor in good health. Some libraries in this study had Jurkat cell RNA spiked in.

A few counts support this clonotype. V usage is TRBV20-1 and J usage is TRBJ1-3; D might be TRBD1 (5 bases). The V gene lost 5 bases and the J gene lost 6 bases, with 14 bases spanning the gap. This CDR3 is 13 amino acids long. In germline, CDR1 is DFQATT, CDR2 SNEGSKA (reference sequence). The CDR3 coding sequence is TGCAGTGCTTTCACCGGGGGACTAAACACCATATATTTT. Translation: CSAFTGGLNTIYF.

CDR3 in amino acids: CASSIIGRSYEQYF. DNA of the CDR3: TGTGCCAGTAGTATAATTGGGCGGTCCTACGAGCAGTACTTC. The chain has TRBV19 and TRBJ2-7; no reliable D call. Germline V lookup: CDR1 LNHDA, CDR2 SQIVND (reference sequence). CDR3 size: 14 residues. Trimming took off 2 bases at V and 1 base at J, with 9 bases between the two ends.

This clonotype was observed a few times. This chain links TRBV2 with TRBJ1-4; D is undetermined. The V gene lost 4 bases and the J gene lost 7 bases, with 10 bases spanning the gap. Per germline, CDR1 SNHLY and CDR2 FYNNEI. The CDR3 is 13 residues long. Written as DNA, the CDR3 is TGTGCCAGCAGTGGTCGATACAGTGAAAAACTGTTTTTT. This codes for CASSGRYSEKLFF.